This T cell receptor beta chain was documented in a study of post-analysis software for immune sequencing data (dated by TCRdb to the mid-2010s). Describing the broader study: Recorded disease courses included relapsing-remitting, secondary progressive and progressive-relapsing multiple sclerosis, with some patients lacking subtype annotation. A subset of samples was prepared in parallel using single-end sample barcoding, then pooled and co-amplified after Illumina adapter ligation. The patient repertoires were compared against 11 previously published healthy control repertoires obtained from donors aged roughly 6 to 26 years.

Libraries were made using PCR. TCRdb shows the sequencer as Illumina HiSeq 2500. Unique molecular identifiers were incorporated into TCR beta cDNA libraries to reduce PCR and sequencing biases. About 500,000 cDNA molecules were obtained for every 1 to 10 million input T cells, so each molecule roughly corresponded to one T cell. The patient libraries were prepared and sequenced with the same protocol used for the earlier healthy control dataset. Within a given batch, samples were prepared together, multiplexed and sequenced on the same HiSeq lane. The paper's processing steps were these. Raw barcoded reads were processed with MIGEC, and single-read molecular identifier groups were discarded before consensus assembly and CDR3 extraction. Clonotype tables were post-analysed with VDJtools, normalizing diversity by down-sampling all datasets to the smallest sample size. Repertoire overlap clustering matched CDR3 amino acid but not nucleotide sequences to correct batch-related cross-sample contamination. In-frame beta chains were kept once TCRdb had trimmed the public reads at Q25 with fastp and called clones with MiXCR. Identical CDR3 proteins give one entry, which carries the most common genes and DNA. V and J calls and clone size were set by TCRdb, not the authors. This sample comprises some 690,000 distinct CDR3 sequences, 55% to 60% of them detected only once. Of the sample, approximately 10% is held by the ten largest clones.

The CDR3 has 16 amino acids, counting the end cysteine and phenylalanine. Of all the DNA, just the CDR3 is kept, 48 bases in frame from base 1. The V and J ends are trimmed by 1 base and 5 bases, leaving 12 bases between them. The germline V gene provides CDR1 SGHTA and CDR2 FQGNSA. TCR beta repertoires were profiled from peripheral blood of more than ten young patients with multiple sclerosis to demonstrate the VDJtools post-analysis software. Multiple sclerosis patients were children and adolescents aged about 6 to 15 years. With respect to this clonotype: Its specific antigen is unknown. No base qualities exist here, and no much larger clone lies one base off it.

What the study reported, not specific to this receptor: When samples were clustered directly using the F measure, samples prepared in the same batch co-clustered strongly, which prompted a batch-effect correction. Normalized Chao1 diversity was significantly lower in multiple sclerosis patients than controls, suggesting substantial peripheral T-cell clonal expansion. The multiple sclerosis patient group was slightly younger than the control group. Significantly higher frequencies in patients than in controls were found for a few TRBV segments, including TRBV5-6, TRBV5-1 and TRBV20-1.

Sequencing was performed on blood. The TCR sequence derives from a girl under 10 years old with multiple sclerosis. The rearrangement joined TRBV7-2 to TRBJ1-6; the best D guess is TRBD1, with 6 bases matching. Here the CDR3 is given as CASSLVAGQNNSPLHF. The nucleotide sequence is TGTGCCAGCAGCTTAGTCGCTGGACAGAATAATTCACCCCTCCACTTT. The reference TRBV7-2 and TRBJ1-6 proteins fill in what lies around the CDR3, so the full variable domain reads GAGVSQSPSNKVTEKGKDVELRCDPISGHTALYWYRQSLGQGLEFLIYFQGNSAPDKSGLPSDRFSAERTGGSVSTLTIQRTQQEDSAVYLCASSLVAGQNNSPLHFGNGTRLTVT.